The following is a T cell receptor beta chain sequence with its context. Between the trimmed V and J ends, which lost 4 bases and 5 bases, there was a span of 14 bases. CDR3 length: 15 residues. In germline, CDR1 is SEHNR, CDR2 FQNEAQ (reference sequence). Sequencing used immunoSEQ multiplex PCR; TCRdb keeps in-frame clones, though not all of them. Of about 59,000 clones in the sample, around 85% are singletons; the top ten hold about 4%. These data originate in a study of OX40 agonist ivuxolimab in advanced cancers. This material consisted of CD4+ or CD8+ T cells sorted from blood, taken in a trial of the OX40 agonist ivuxolimab. This chain links TRBV7-9 with TRBJ1-4; D is unresolved. This TCR was sampled from an adult with an advanced solid tumor such as melanoma, head and neck, liver or kidney cancer. CDR3 bases: TGTGCCAGCAGCTCAACCTCGGACCCGAATGAAAAACTGTTTTTT. It codes for CASSSTSDPNEKLFF.